Below, 11 T cell receptor beta chains from the same sample are listed, as sequenced in a study of resident and recirculating memory T cells in vitiligo. TCRdb's copy holds only in-frame clones and misses some; the assay was immunoSEQ multiplex PCR. This table holds roughly 80,000 clones, about 91% found once. The specimen was blood. The receptor set was obtained from a male donor with vitiligo.

The chain has TRBV19 and TRBJ2-7; 9 positions match TRBD2. Germline CDR1 and CDR2: LNHDA and SQIVND (reference sequence). This CDR3 is 15 amino acids long. J gave up 6 bases and V 5 bases, and 11 bases lay outside the gene matches. The CDR3 spells CASSSRVAGEVEQYF. The CDR3 nucleotides are TGTGCCAGTAGTTCCAGGGTAGCGGGAGAGGTCGAGCAGTACTTC.

The chain is built from TRBV9 and TRBJ2-7, with D possibly TRBD1 on 5 matching bases. Trimming stripped 4 bases from V and 2 bases from J, with 13 bases between. The V gene's germline CDR1 is SGDLS and CDR2 YYNGEE. The CDR3 runs 14 residues. The CDR3 protein is CASSLGGAAYEQYF. CDR3 in DNA: TGTGCCAGCAGCTTAGGTGGGGCCGCCTACGAGCAGTACTTC.

V is TRBV28 and J is TRBJ1-2; 7 bases agree with TRBD1. The germline CDR1 and CDR2 sequences are MDHEN and SYDVKM. This CDR3 comprises 13 residues. J was trimmed by 8 bases and V by 5 bases; bases with no gene match: 8. CDR3 sequence reads: CASSLPRDRGYTF. For the CDR3, the DNA is TGTGCCAGCAGTCTACCAAGGGACAGAGGCTACACCTTC.

This sequence joins TRBV6-5 and TRBJ2-7; 7 bases agree with TRBD1. J gave up 0 bases and V 6 bases, and 5 bases lay outside the gene matches. The CDR3 is 14 residues long. The germline V gene encodes CDR1 MNHEY and CDR2 SVGAGI. CDR3 protein: CASSKGQYSYEQYF. Here the CDR3 DNA reads TGTGCCAGCAGCAAGGGACAGTACTCCTACGAGCAGTACTTC.

The chain recombines TRBV4-1 with TRBJ2-1; TRBD2 matches at 10 bases. The CDR3 has 20 amino acids. The V gene's germline CDR1 is MGHRA and CDR2 YSYEKL. V shed 4 bases, J shed 0 bases, and the junction held 15 bases outside the gene matches. The CDR3 DNA is TGCGCCAGCAGCCCACCGGGACTAGCGCCCGGGGGCAGCTCCTACAATGAGCAGTTCTTC. Translating it yields CASSPPGLAPGGSSYNEQFF.

V gene TRBV4-3 combines with J gene TRBJ2-3; TRBD2 matches 11 bases. V gave up 3 bases and J gave up 6 bases; unmatched junction bases: 8. Germline CDR1 and CDR2: LGHNA and YSLEER. The CDR3 runs to 16 residues. The CDR3 DNA reads TGCGCCAGCAGCCATGTACTAGCGGGAGAACATGATACGCAGTATTTT. Amino acids: CASSHVLAGEHDTQYF.

This sequence joins TRBV9 and TRBJ2-5; TRBD1 agrees at 10 bases. Germline CDR1 is SGDLS and CDR2 is YYNGEE. The V gene end was trimmed by 4 bases and the J gene end by 5 bases; junction bases not matched to a gene: 11. This CDR3 has 16 amino acids. CDR3 nucleotide sequence: TGTGCCAGCAGCCCACGGACAGGGGGGTTGGGGGAGACCCAGTACTTC. Amino acids: CASSPRTGGLGETQYF.

The chain recombines TRBV5-1 with TRBJ2-5, with 11 bases fitting TRBD2. The CDR3 spans 18 residues. Germline V lookup: CDR1 SGHRS, CDR2 YFSETQ. Germline trimming cut 2 bases from V and 3 bases from J; bases unmatched to any gene: 12. In DNA form, the CDR3 reads TGCGCCAGCAGCTTATTGACAGGACTAGCGGGCCTGGAAGAGACCCAGTACTTC. Translation gives CASSLLTGLAGLEETQYF.

This CDR3 reads CASSLSRGARGEQYF. In DNA, the CDR3 is TGTGCCAGCAGTTTATCTCGGGGGGCTCGGGGCGAGCAGTACTTC. The chain recombines TRBV28 with TRBJ2-7; D may be TRBD2 (7 bases). Trimming took 1 base from V and 6 from J, leaving 16 bases between them. In germline, CDR1 is MDHEN, CDR2 SYDVKM. The CDR3 totals 15 residues.

The chain joins TRBV28 to TRBJ2-1; 9 bases map to TRBD2. Germline-derived CDR1 and CDR2 are MDHEN and SYDVKM. The CDR3 covers 15 residues. Trimming at V came to 3 bases and at J to 7 bases, leaving 7 bases not matched to a gene. CDR3 protein: CASSLVSGRVNEQFF. The CDR3 nucleotides read TGTGCCAGCAGTTTGGTTAGCGGGAGAGTTAATGAGCAGTTCTTC. Using reference TRBV28 and TRBJ2-1 for the parts outside the CDR3, the full variable domain is DVKVTQSSRYLVKRTGEKVFLECVQDMDHENMFWYRQDPGLGLRLIYFSYDVKMKEKGDIPEGYSVSREKKERFSLILESASTNQTSMYLCASSLVSGRVNEQFFGPGTRLTVL.

The chain is built from TRBV5-5 and TRBJ1-1; D is ambiguous. Germline lookup yields CDR1 SGHKS and CDR2 YYEKEE (reference sequence). The V gene lost 0 bases and the J gene lost 1 base, with 13 bases spanning the gap. The CDR3 has 16 amino acids. Here the CDR3 reads CASSLGVGLENTEAFF. In DNA, the CDR3 is TGTGCCAGCAGCTTGGGGGTTGGGCTGGAGAACACTGAAGCTTTCTTT.